This TCR beta chain was obtained from a study of breast tumors, draining lymph nodes, adjacent tissues. Via MiXCR, TCRdb re-called the multiplex PCR reads, giving one row per CDR3 protein. The sample contains about 130,000 distinct CDR3 sequences, approximately 20% of which appear only once. Axillary draining lymph nodes of breast cancer patients supplied the node samples. Broader study findings: Most tumor T cells seemingly derive from lymph node, then expand in tumor. Tumor T cell lymph node origin was a supported hypothesis, not proven. Compared with basal-like, luminal-like tumors shared significantly more repertoire with nontumor tissue. Compared with lymph nodes, tumors were less diverse; compared with nontumor tissue, more.

The V gene's germline CDR1 is MNHNS and CDR2 SASEGT. Trimming shortened V by 5 bases and J by 5 bases, and 18 bases separated the two germline ends. The CDR3 has 15 residues. This clonotype was counted many times. Its antigen is as yet unknown. The TCR comes from a female donor with breast cancer. Some clones in this sample may be carry-over from other donors' samples. The sample comprised axillary lymph node tissue. This chain joins TRBV6-1 and TRBJ2-5; a weak D match, TRBD2 (6 bases). The CDR3 sequence is CASSSRLDRRETQYF. The CDR3, as DNA: TGTGCCAGCAGTTCCCGACTAGACCGGCGGGAGACCCAGTACTTC.